This passage covers 27 T cell receptor beta chains from one sample sequenced in a study of cytomegalovirus exposure and HLA in healthy donors. The PCR used 60 Vbeta and 13 Jbeta primers. This table comes from immunoSEQ multiplex PCR, and its TCRdb copy is limited to in-frame clones, with some not included. The sample contains approximately 110,000 clones, around 75% of which appear only once. Sequenced input: PBMCs. These receptors came from a man aged 25-45 years in good health and CMV-seronegative.

The CDR3: CASSEIGANYGYTF. The CDR3 coding sequence is TGTGCCAGCAGTGAAATTGGGGCGAACTATGGCTACACCTTC. The rearrangement links TRBV6-1 to TRBJ1-2; possibly TRBD1 for D (5 bases). Trimming cost V 2 bases and J 2 bases, with 9 bases left between them. This CDR3 is built from 14 residues. Germline V gene data show CDR1 as MNHNS and CDR2 as SASEGT.

This rearrangement joins TRBV5-6 to TRBJ2-3; 7 nucleotides agree with TRBD2. Germline CDR1 SGHDT, CDR2 YYEEEE. This CDR3 is 15 amino acids long. V was clipped by 1 base and J by 2 bases; unmatched bases: 4. CDR3 in DNA: TGTGCCAGCAGCTTGCTTCGGGGGGACACAGATACGCAGTATTTT. This sequence encodes CASSLLRGDTDTQYF.

This clone showed up just a few times. V is TRBV5-1 and J is TRBJ2-1; 7 positions agree with TRBD2. This CDR3 contains 13 residues. The J segment lost 5 bases and the V segment lost 4 bases, leaving 3 bases of the junction unmatched. The V gene's germline CDR1 is SGHRS and CDR2 YFSETQ. The DNA for the CDR3 is TGCGCCAGCAGCACCGGGACTAACAATGAGCAGTTCTTC. This sequence encodes CASSTGTNNEQFF. The whole variable domain, remainder taken from reference TRBV5-1 and TRBJ2-1, is KAGVTQTPRYLIKTRGQQVTLSCSPISGHRSVSWYQQTPGQGLQFLFEYFSETQRNKGNFPGRFSGRQFSNSRSEMNVSTLELGDSALYLCASSTGTNNEQFFGPGTRLTVL.

The chain employs TRBV7-2 and TRBJ2-1, with D maybe TRBD2 (6 bases). CDR1 SGHTA and CDR2 FQGNSA come from the germline V gene. V lost 5 bases, J lost 4 bases, and 15 bases lay in between. The CDR3 runs 15 residues. The CDR3 loop is CASSPPGTRYNEQFF. CDR3 nucleotides: TGTGCCAGCAGCCCTCCCGGGACTCGTTACAATGAGCAGTTCTTC.

This clone was seen a handful of times. The rearrangement joins TRBV30 to TRBJ2-1; TRBD1 is a possible D gene (7 bases). In germline, CDR1 is GTSNPN, CDR2 SVGIG (reference sequence). Trimming stripped 4 bases from V and 0 bases from J, with 22 bases between. The CDR3 consists of 18 residues. This CDR3 reads CAWTQNSGGGDSYNEQFF. Written as DNA, the CDR3 is TGTGCCTGGACTCAAAACTCAGGGGGAGGAGACTCCTACAATGAGCAGTTCTTC.

The J gene is TRBJ1-4, the V gene TRBV6-5, with D unclear. The CDR3 has 13 residues. Trimming left V 6 bases short and J 8 bases short, with 13 bases between. Germline-derived CDR1 and CDR2 are MNHEY and SVGAGI. Here the CDR3 reads CASSPIGGEKLFF. The CDR3 DNA follows: TGTGCCAGCAGCCCTATAGGAGGCGAAAAACTGTTTTTT.

The sample holds a few counts of this clone. V and J are TRBV6-1 and TRBJ2-3, with 7 bases fitting TRBD2. The CDR3 is made up of 17 amino acids. V was clipped by 3 bases and J by 2 bases; unmatched bases: 11. Germline V gives CDR1 MNHNS, CDR2 SASEGT. CDR3 sequence reads: CASSDGGTPTHTDTQYF. Here the CDR3 DNA reads TGTGCCAGCAGTGACGGGGGGACCCCTACTCACACAGATACGCAGTATTTT.

This clone was counted only a few times. The chain carries TRBV7-9 and TRBJ1-1; 8 positions match TRBD1. Per germline, CDR1 SEHNR and CDR2 FQNEAQ (reference sequence). The CDR3 totals 14 residues. The ends lost 3 bases at V and 2 bases at J; junction bases unmatched: 2. CDR3 bases: TGTGCCAGCAGCTTCACAGGGGGAAACACTGAAGCTTTCTTT. Protein sequence: CASSFTGGNTEAFF.

The chain joins TRBV5-1 to TRBJ2-7; 7 bases agree with TRBD1. V shed 5 bases, J shed 5 bases, and the junction held 7 bases outside the gene matches. Germline V CDR1 and CDR2: SGHRS, YFSETQ. There are 13 residues in the CDR3. The CDR3 protein is CASRNAQGHEQYF. CDR3 DNA sequence: TGCGCCAGCAGAAATGCACAGGGGCACGAGCAGTACTTC.

The chain links TRBV5-4 to TRBJ2-1; D possibly corresponds to TRBD1 (6 bases). The length of the CDR3 is 15 residues. CDR1 is SGHNT and CDR2 is YYREEE in the germline V gene (reference sequence). The germline V and J ends were trimmed by 0 bases and 2 bases, with 9 bases remaining between them. CDR3 coding DNA: TGTGCCAGCAGCTTGGGACAGGTGGCCTACAATGAGCAGTTCTTC. Residues: CASSLGQVAYNEQFF.

This clone was observed a few times. The gene calls are TRBV6-6 and TRBJ1-5; D gene uncertain. The length of the CDR3 is 13 residues. Germline V gene data show CDR1 as MNHNY and CDR2 as SVGAGI (reference sequence). V was trimmed by 6 bases and J by 0 bases, leaving 6 bases between them. The CDR3 DNA reads TGTGCCAGCAGCGTATATAGCAATCAGCCCCAGCATTTT. Protein: CASSVYSNQPQHF.

This clone was detected only a few times. V is TRBV28 and J is TRBJ2-7; 7 bases match TRBD2. With V trimmed by 5 bases and J by 4 bases, 11 bases remained unmatched. CDR1 and CDR2 from the germline V gene are MDHEN and SYDVKM. The CDR3 covers 15 residues. The DNA of the CDR3 is TGTGCCAGCAGTACTCTGGGGGGGATTAGGTACGAGCAGTACTTC. Translated: CASSTLGGIRYEQYF. The variable domain in full, with the rest retrieved from reference TRBV28 and TRBJ2-7, is DVKVTQSSRYLVKRTGEKVFLECVQDMDHENMFWYRQDPGLGLRLIYFSYDVKMKEKGDIPEGYSVSREKKERFSLILESASTNQTSMYLCASSTLGGIRYEQYFGPGTRLTVT.

The J gene is TRBJ2-7, the V gene TRBV27; maybe TRBD1 (5 bases). Germline V gene data show CDR1 as MNHEY and CDR2 as SMNVEV (reference sequence). V lost 5 bases and J 3 bases, leaving 11 bases between the germline ends. This CDR3 region has 13 residues. The CDR3 loop reads CASSPGFVYEQYF. The CDR3 DNA follows: TGTGCCAGCAGTCCAGGGTTCGTCTACGAGCAGTACTTC.

This clone showed up just a few times. V usage is TRBV2 and J usage is TRBJ1-5, with TRBD1 as a possible D gene (6 bases). Germline V gene sequence: CDR1 SNHLY, CDR2 FYNNEI. This CDR3 has 14 amino acids. V gave up 4 bases and J gave up 4 bases, with 11 bases separating them. The CDR3 loop reads CASSAIQGNQPQHF. The CDR3 DNA is TGTGCCAGCAGTGCTATCCAGGGGAATCAGCCCCAGCATTTT.

The J gene is TRBJ1-1, the V gene TRBV7-9; D unclear. Germline CDR1 is SEHNR and CDR2 is FQNEAQ (reference sequence). This CDR3 has 16 amino acids. V gave up 5 bases and J gave up 3 bases, with 19 bases separating them. The CDR3 DNA is TGTGCCAGCAGCCCTCGGGGAGGAAAGGAACACACTGAAGCTTTCTTT. Encoded protein: CASSPRGGKEHTEAFF.

The chain links TRBV30 to TRBJ1-2; 8 positions match TRBD1. V dropped 2 bases and J dropped 6; count of bases not matched to a gene: 8. This CDR3 has 14 residues. Germline loops: CDR1 GTSNPN, CDR2 SVGIG (reference sequence). The CDR3 reads CAWSLFQGAHGYTF. DNA of the CDR3: TGTGCCTGGAGTCTGTTTCAGGGGGCCCATGGCTACACCTTC.

The chain combines TRBV7-9 with TRBJ2-3, with D hard to call. The CDR3 length is 14 residues. The germline V and J ends were trimmed by 4 bases and 6 bases, with 14 bases remaining between them. Germline CDR1 and CDR2: SEHNR and FQNEAQ (reference sequence). The CDR3 sequence is CASSYPPTRDTQYF. Written as DNA, the CDR3 is TGTGCCAGCAGCTATCCCCCCACCCGGGATACGCAGTATTTT.

The CDR3 DNA sequence: TGTGCCAGCAGCTTGGGGGCGAGCGGGGCCCGGTACAATGAGCAGTTCTTC. Protein sequence: CASSLGASGARYNEQFF. The chain is built from TRBV5-4 and TRBJ2-1; the match to TRBD2 covers 7 bases. V shed 0 bases, J shed 4 bases, and the junction held 10 bases outside the gene matches. Germline CDR1 SGHNT, CDR2 YYREEE (reference sequence). The CDR3 contains 17 residues.

The rearrangement uses TRBV5-1 and TRBJ2-2; D is unclear. The V and J ends lost 4 bases and 3 bases respectively, with 16 bases between them. In germline, CDR1 is SGHRS, CDR2 YFSETQ. This CDR3 has 16 residues. The CDR3 DNA reads as TGCGCCAGCAGCCCCTTTTTGTCTCAGGACACCGGGGAGCTGTTTTTT. It is translated as CASSPFLSQDTGELFF.

This chain joins TRBV28 and TRBJ2-7, with TRBD1 matching 7 bases. CDR1 and CDR2 from the germline V gene are MDHEN and SYDVKM. The CDR3 totals 13 residues. J gave up 6 bases and V 4 bases, and 6 bases lay outside the gene matches. The CDR3 DNA reads TGTGCCAGCAGTTCGGGACAGCTCCTCGAGCAGTACTTC. It codes for CASSSGQLLEQYF. Supplemented by reference TRBV28 and TRBJ2-7, the full variable domain reads DVKVTQSSRYLVKRTGEKVFLECVQDMDHENMFWYRQDPGLGLRLIYFSYDVKMKEKGDIPEGYSVSREKKERFSLILESASTNQTSMYLCASSSGQLLEQYFGPGTRLTVT.

This clone showed up just once. Compared with germline, one end of the junction differs, possibly owing to a read error. CDR3 nucleotide sequence: TGCGCCAGCAGCCTCCAGAACCCCGGGGAGCTGTTTTTT. This codes for CASSLQNPGELFF. The chain joins TRBV5-1 to TRBJ2-2; D is undetermined. The length of the CDR3 is 13 residues. Looked up from germline, CDR1 is SGHRS and CDR2 is YFSETQ.

The sample holds a few counts of this clone. The gene calls are TRBV4-1 and TRBJ2-7; 9 bases line up with TRBD2. Germline V gives CDR1 MGHRA, CDR2 YSYEKL. V shed 1 base, J shed 4 bases, and the junction held 14 bases outside the gene matches. The CDR3 length is 18 residues. The CDR3 DNA sequence: TGCGCCAGCAGCCAAGGGCTGCTTCGGCGGGAGGGCCTATACGAGCAGTACTTC. Translated: CASSQGLLRREGLYEQYF.

J is TRBJ2-7 and V is TRBV4-1, with D possibly matching TRBD2 (6 bases). This CDR3 spans 13 amino acids. Looked up from germline, CDR1 is MGHRA and CDR2 is YSYEKL. V lost 3 bases and J 6 bases, leaving 12 bases between the germline ends. The CDR3 coding sequence is TGCGCCAGCAGCCAGGGAGGAAATCTCGAGCAGTACTTC. Translated, it gives CASSQGGNLEQYF.

V gene TRBV9 combines with J gene TRBJ1-3; 9 bases are shared with TRBD1. Germline-derived CDR1 and CDR2 are SGDLS and YYNGEE. V lost 3 bases, J lost 5 bases, and 6 bases stayed unmatched. This CDR3 has 15 residues. CDR3 sequence reads: CASSDRTGDRNTIYF. As DNA, the CDR3 is TGTGCCAGCAGCGACAGGACAGGGGATAGAAACACCATATATTTT.

This chain uses TRBV13 with TRBJ2-2; the D is unclear. V lost 1 base to trimming and J lost 0 bases, with 6 bases between them. The CDR3 runs to 15 residues. CDR1 is PRHDT, CDR2 FYEKMQ, per germline (reference sequence). CDR3 loop: CASSLVQSNTGELFF. Here the CDR3 DNA reads TGTGCCAGCAGCTTAGTACAGTCGAACACCGGGGAGCTGTTTTTT.

The chain links TRBV7-9 to TRBJ1-2, with TRBD1 matching 11 bases. Germline values: CDR1 SEHNR, CDR2 FQNEAQ (reference sequence). Unmatched junction bases numbered 5, after V lost 5 bases and J lost 6 bases. This CDR3 spans 14 amino acids. Written as DNA, the CDR3 is TGTGCCAGCAGCATCTGGACAGGGGGCGATGGCTACACCTTC. Translating it yields CASSIWTGGDGYTF.

This clone has a handful of counts. The V and J genes are TRBV29-1 and TRBJ2-7; TRBD2 agrees at 7 bases. The CDR3 has 13 amino acids. V lost 7 bases to trimming and J lost 5 bases; unmatched junction nucleotides: 11. The germline V gene encodes CDR1 SQVTM and CDR2 ANQGSEA. Here the CDR3 DNA reads TGCAGCGCCCGGGAACGGGGGGAGGACGAGCAGTACTTC. It translates to CSARERGEDEQYF.